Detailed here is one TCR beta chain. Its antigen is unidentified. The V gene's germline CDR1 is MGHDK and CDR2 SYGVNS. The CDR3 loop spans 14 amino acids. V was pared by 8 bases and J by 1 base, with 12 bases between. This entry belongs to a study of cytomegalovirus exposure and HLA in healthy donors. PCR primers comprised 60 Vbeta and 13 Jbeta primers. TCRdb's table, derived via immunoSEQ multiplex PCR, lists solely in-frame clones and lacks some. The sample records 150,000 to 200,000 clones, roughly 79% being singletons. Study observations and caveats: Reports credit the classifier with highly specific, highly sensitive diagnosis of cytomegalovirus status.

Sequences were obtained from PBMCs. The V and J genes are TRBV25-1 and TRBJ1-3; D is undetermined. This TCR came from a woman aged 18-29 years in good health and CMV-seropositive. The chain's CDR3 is CASAGLTSGNTIYF. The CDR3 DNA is TGTGCCAGCGCAGGTCTAACTTCTGGAAACACCATATATTTT. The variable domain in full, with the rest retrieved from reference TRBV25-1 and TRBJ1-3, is EADIYQTPRYLVIGTGKKITLECSQTMGHDKMYWYQQDPGMELHLIHYSYGVNSTEKGDLSSESTVSRIRTEHFPLTLESARPSHTSQYLCASAGLTSGNTIYFGEGSWLTVV.